Each of the 17 T cell receptor beta chains below was sequenced from the same sample in a study of blood T cells in healthy people across ages (dated by TCRdb to 2014 to 2015). Preparation of the library involved 5' RACE. The reads were generated on an Illumina HiSeq 2500. A second PCR of about 6 to 11 cycles was performed with a sample-barcoded 5' primer and a J-beta primer mix. TCRdb itself trimmed the public reads at Q25 with fastp, ran MiXCR and retained productive beta chains. Under each unique CDR3 protein, matching rows form one entry showing the most common genes and DNA. The sample table records some 560,000 distinct CDR3 sequences; about 28% of these occur just once. The top ten clones comprise over 3.5% of the sample. This sample also belongs to another study, concerning T cells of mothers and their children.

Sequencing used blood. The receptors were gathered from a boy under 10 years old in good health.

The chain combines TRBV5-1 with TRBJ2-5; D is ambiguous. The J call may be in error: the DNA end matches TRBJ2-1 better. Germline V gene data show CDR1 as SGHRS and CDR2 as YFSETQ. The CDR3 spans 13 residues. The CDR3 DNA reads as TGCGCCAGCAGCTTGGTGGTTAACAATGAGCAGTTCTTC. Protein sequence: CASSLVVNNEQFF.

This clonotype has more than one count but fewer than ten. This chain uses TRBV9 with TRBJ2-5, with 9 bases that match TRBD2. CDR3 length equals 17 residues. V shed 0 bases, J shed 1 base, and the junction held 7 bases outside the gene matches. From germline, CDR1 is SGDLS and CDR2 YYNGEE. The CDR3 nucleotides read TGTGCCAGCAGCGTAGGTCCCGGGCGGGGGGGCCAAGAGACCCAGTACTTC. Amino acids: CASSVGPGRGGQETQYF.

Only a few counts were recorded for this clonotype. The CDR3 loop is CARGRGLGEQYF. The CDR3 coding sequence is TGTGCCAGAGGTCGGGGGCTCGGGGAGCAGTACTTC. This sequence joins TRBV30 and TRBJ2-7; D is perhaps TRBD1 or TRBD2 (6 bases each). Trimming shortened V by 8 bases and J by 7 bases, and 18 bases separated the two germline ends. The CDR3 contains 12 residues. The germline CDR1 and CDR2 sequences are GTSNPN and SVGIG (reference sequence).

This clonotype occurred many times. V is TRBV30 and J is TRBJ2-5; D uncertain. V lost 3 bases, J lost 0 bases, and 14 bases lay in between. The CDR3 has 15 amino acids. From germline, CDR1 is GTSNPN and CDR2 SVGIG (reference sequence). CDR3 coding DNA: TGTGCCTGGAGAAACAGTTTCTTCCACCAAGAGACCCAGTACTTC. The encoded protein is CAWRNSFFHQETQYF.

J is TRBJ2-5 and V is TRBV28, with TRBD2 matching 10 bases. Germline CDR1 MDHEN, CDR2 SYDVKM. The CDR3 totals 16 residues. V lost 5 bases, J lost 5 bases, and 11 bases stayed unmatched. The chain's CDR3 is CASSVAGGPGRETQYF. DNA for the CDR3: TGTGCCAGCAGTGTAGCGGGGGGCCCCGGGAGGGAGACCCAGTACTTC.

This clonotype has only a few counts. This chain links TRBV15 with TRBJ2-2; a weak D match, TRBD1 (5 bases). The germline V gene encodes CDR1 LNHNV and CDR2 YYDKDF (reference sequence). The CDR3 contains 17 residues. V was pared by 0 bases and J by 5 bases, with 16 bases between. Here the CDR3 reads CATSRDLSGLGTGELFF. The DNA of the CDR3 is TGTGCCACCAGCAGAGATCTGTCAGGGCTCGGGACCGGGGAGCTGTTTTTT.

This clonotype was picked up a small number of times. V usage is TRBV27 and J usage is TRBJ2-5, with 16 bases lining up with TRBD2. CDR3 length: 15 residues. J was trimmed by 4 bases and V by 6 bases; bases with no gene match: 2. Per germline, CDR1 MNHEY and CDR2 SMNVEV (reference sequence). The CDR3 DNA sequence: TGTGCCAGCAGGGGGACTAGCGGGAGGGGAGAGACCCAGTACTTC. Protein product: CASRGTSGRGETQYF.

This clonotype was found a few times. An end of the junction does not agree with germline; a read error may underlie this. The chain is built from TRBV7-6 and TRBJ2-2; D is possibly TRBD2 (5 bases). Germline CDR1 SGHVS, CDR2 FNYEAQ. CDR3 length equals 15 residues. The CDR3 region has the DNA TGTGCCGGCAGCTCGCGCGGGTCGTCGACCGGGGAGCTGTTTTTT. As protein: CAGSSRGSSTGELFF.

The gene calls are TRBV20-1 and TRBJ2-5; tentative D call: TRBD1 (5 bases). With 5 bases removed from V and 1 base from J, the gap between germline ends came to 17 bases. Looked up from germline, CDR1 is DFQATT and CDR2 is SNEGSKA (reference sequence). This CDR3 comprises 15 residues. Written as DNA, the CDR3 is TGCAGTGCTCGCCAGACAAGGGGTACCCAAGAGACCCAGTACTTC. Translated: CSARQTRGTQETQYF.

The V gene is TRBV4-1, the J gene TRBJ2-2, with D perhaps TRBD1 (6 bases). The CDR3 loop spans 15 amino acids. Deletions cut 4 bases from V and 2 bases from J, with 11 bases between. Per germline, CDR1 MGHRA and CDR2 YSYEKL. The DNA of the CDR3 is TGCGCCAGCAGCCCCACAGGGTTTAACACCGGGGAGCTGTTTTTT. Protein product: CASSPTGFNTGELFF.

The gene calls are TRBV7-2 and TRBJ2-3; tentative D call: TRBD1 (5 bases). The length of the CDR3 is 15 residues. Per the germline V gene, CDR1 is SGHTA and CDR2 is FQGNSA. Trimming left V 5 bases short and J 5 bases short, with 17 bases between. The chain's CDR3 is CASSQRIRAEDTQYF. The CDR3 DNA reads as TGTGCCAGCAGCCAAAGGATCAGGGCGGAAGATACGCAGTATTTT.

This sequence joins TRBV27 and TRBJ2-7, with TRBD2 as a possible D gene (6 bases). The germline gives CDR1 MNHEY, CDR2 SMNVEV (reference sequence). Trimming removed 3 bases from V and 3 bases from J, with 12 bases in between. The CDR3 length is 14 residues. CDR3 sequence reads: CASSFRDWGYEQYF. CDR3 bases: TGTGCCAGCAGTTTCCGGGACTGGGGCTACGAGCAGTACTTC.

This clonotype turned up a few times. J is TRBJ2-3 and V is TRBV7-9; 10 bases align to TRBD2. This CDR3 region has 16 residues. Germline trimming cut 1 base from V and 3 bases from J; bases unmatched to any gene: 4. Germline lookup yields CDR1 SEHNR and CDR2 FQNEAQ (reference sequence). The CDR3 nucleotides read TGTGCCAGCAGCTTAGTATCTAGCGGGGGAACAGATACGCAGTATTTT. Translated, it gives CASSLVSSGGTDTQYF.

The V and J genes are TRBV12-5 and TRBJ2-3; 10 nucleotides align to TRBD2. Germline V gene lookup returns CDR1 LGHNT and CDR2 FRNRAP. With V trimmed by 1 base and J by 2 bases, 12 bases remained unmatched. This CDR3 has 19 residues. The CDR3 sequence is CASGLEYASGRSHTDTQYF. CDR3 in DNA: TGTGCTAGTGGTTTGGAGTACGCTAGCGGGAGATCACACACAGATACGCAGTATTTT.

The chain recombines TRBV5-1 with TRBJ1-6; a weak D match, TRBD1 (5 bases). Looked up from germline, CDR1 is SGHRS and CDR2 is YFSETQ. The CDR3 runs to 15 residues. V was clipped by 6 bases and J by 6 bases, with 16 bases between them. The DNA of the CDR3 is TGCGCCAGCACCCAAGACAGTCCGCGTAATTCACCCCTCCACTTT. This encodes CASTQDSPRNSPLHF.

The chain has TRBV7-9 and TRBJ2-7; D is perhaps TRBD1 (6 bases). Per the germline V gene, CDR1 is SEHNR and CDR2 is FQNEAQ (reference sequence). The ends were cut back, 5 bases at V and 5 bases at J, with 13 bases in the middle. There are 13 residues in the CDR3. CDR3 DNA sequence: TGTGCCAGCAGCCCGGGACACGGGGACGAGCAGTACTTC. This codes for CASSPGHGDEQYF.

This chain links TRBV6-5 with TRBJ2-7; 10 bases line up with TRBD2. Trimming took 0 bases from V and 6 from J; bases not matched to a gene: 5. The CDR3 consists of 15 residues. Looked up from germline, CDR1 is MNHEY and CDR2 is SVGAGI. In DNA, the CDR3 is TGTGCCAGCAGTTACTCCAGCGGGGGGGCGCTCGAGCAGTACTTC. It encodes CASSYSSGGALEQYF.